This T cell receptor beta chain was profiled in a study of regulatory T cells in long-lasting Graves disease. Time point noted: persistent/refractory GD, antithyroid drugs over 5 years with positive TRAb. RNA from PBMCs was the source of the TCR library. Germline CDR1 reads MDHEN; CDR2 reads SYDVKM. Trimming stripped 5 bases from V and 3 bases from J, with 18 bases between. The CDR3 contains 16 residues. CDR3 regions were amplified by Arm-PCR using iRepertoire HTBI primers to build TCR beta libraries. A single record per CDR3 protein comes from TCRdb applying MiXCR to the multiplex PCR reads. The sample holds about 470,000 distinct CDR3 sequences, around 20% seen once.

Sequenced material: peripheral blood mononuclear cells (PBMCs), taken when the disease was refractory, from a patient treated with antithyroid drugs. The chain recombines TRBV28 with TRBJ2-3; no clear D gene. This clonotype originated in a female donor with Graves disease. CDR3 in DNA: TGTGCCAGCAGTCCTCGCACGGTTACTCAGACAGATACGCAGTATTTT. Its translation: CASSPRTVTQTDTQYF.